This T cell receptor beta chain came from a study of T-cell memory formation after mild COVID-19. Whole-study context: Largely, the TCR clusters proved donor specific.

The CDR3 extends over 12 amino acids. Germline assignment: CDR1 SGHVT and CDR2 SQSDAQ. Deletions cut 11 bases from V and 5 bases from J, with 15 bases between. About this clonotype itself: The antigen is not known.

UMIs and sample barcodes were carried by the TCR alpha and TCR beta cDNA libraries that 5'RACE produced using constant-segment primers. TCRdb analysed the 5' RACE reads with MiXCR anew, one entry per CDR3 protein. The data contain about 150,000 distinct CDR3 sequences, roughly 15% of them seen just once; the ten biggest clones take up 12% to 15%. General study results and limits: There were some responding clones in pre-infection memory, which suggested that cross-reactive memory had joined. Day 15 to 85 contractors were CD4/CD8 balanced; later expanders leaned CD4+.

The sequenced sample was PBMCs or a T cell subset sorted from them (not recorded which). The receptor was isolated from an adult woman who had mild COVID-19 (a few samples of this study predate the infection). Cell type and time point are not known. The chain joins TRBV7-4 to TRBJ1-2; D ambiguous. The CDR3 region is CAPRARQYGYTF. CDR3 DNA sequence: TGTGCCCCCCGGGCACGGCAATATGGCTACACCTTC.